The 10 T cell receptor beta chains below all came from one sample that was sequenced in a study of Graves' ophthalmopathy and Graves' hyperthyroidism. CDR3 regions of TCR beta were amplified from RNA transcripts. After a first-round RT-PCR with HTBI primers, a second-round multiplex PCR was run. TCRdb ran MiXCR on the multiplex PCR reads and lists one entry per CDR3 protein. The sample contains about 1.2 million distinct CDR3 sequences, about 38% of which appear only once. Sample: peripheral blood or thyroid tissue (not recorded which). These receptor sequences come from an adult man with Graves' hyperthyroidism.

A remark on this clonotype: It is likely a read error, because the conserved phenylalanine at the end of the CDR3 is missing. The limits of the CDR3 on the DNA are not certain, so only TCRdb's listed CDR3 is given. The chain couples TRBV2 to TRBJ1-4; the DNA was not used to check the table's D call, TRBD1. The CDR3 extends over 10 residues, inclusive of both ends. Per germline, CDR1 SNHLY and CDR2 FYNNEI. This chain's CDR3 is CASRGDRADY.

There are many counts of this clonotype. V usage is TRBV29-1 and J usage is TRBJ1-2; D is perhaps TRBD1 (6 bases). Deletions cut 3 bases from V and 3 bases from J, with 11 bases between. CDR3 length equals 13 residues. Germline-derived CDR1 and CDR2 are SQVTM and ANQGSEA. The CDR3 region is CSVDPGAYYGYTF. The DNA for the CDR3 is TGCAGCGTTGATCCAGGGGCTTACTATGGCTACACCTTC.

At least ten counts were recorded for this clonotype. The chain couples TRBV4-2 to TRBJ1-2; TRBD1 matches 7 bases. Germline loops: CDR1 LGHNA, CDR2 YNFKEQ. CDR3 length: 15 residues. The V gene end was trimmed by 4 bases and the J gene end by 10 bases; junction bases not matched to a gene: 15. The CDR3 is CASSRGQEGPTIYTF. Written as DNA, the CDR3 is TGTGCCAGCAGCCGCGGACAGGAAGGCCCTACGATCTACACCTTC.

The chain couples TRBV10-2 to TRBJ2-7; 10 bases fit TRBD2. This CDR3 is built from 16 residues. Trimming cost V 6 bases and J 1 base; bases outside gene matches: 9. In germline, CDR1 is WSHSY, CDR2 SAAADI. The CDR3 reads CASSLNPSGGSYEQYF. The CDR3 region has the DNA TGCGCCAGCAGCCTTAATCCTAGCGGGGGTTCCTACGAGCAGTACTTC.

Of note for this clonotype: A much larger clone differs from this one at a single base, so this may be a read error. The chain links TRBV2 to TRBJ1-1, with D possibly being TRBD1 (6 bases). The germline gives CDR1 SNHLY, CDR2 FYNNEI. The CDR3 is made up of 15 amino acids. The CDR3 protein is CASNEAGRGNTEAFF. CDR3 DNA sequence: TGTGCCAGCAATGAAGCGGGCAGGGGGAACACTGAAGCTTTCTTT.

As regards this clonotype: This is likely a read error, given that the CDR3 carries no conserved phenylalanine or tryptophan at its end. This chain uses TRBV7-9 with TRBJ2-6; 8 bases match TRBD1. Germline V lookup: CDR1 SEHNR, CDR2 FQNEAQ (reference sequence). V shed 5 bases, J shed 13 bases, and the junction held 7 bases outside the gene matches. This CDR3 comprises 13 residues. The CDR3, as DNA: TGTGCCAGCAGCATGACAGGGGCCCATGTCCTGACTTCC. Encoded protein: CASSMTGAHVLTS.

This clonotype was observed a few times. The V call is TRBV4-3, the J call TRBJ2-5, with D maybe TRBD1 (6 bases). The CDR3 runs to 17 residues. CDR1 LGHNA and CDR2 YSLEER come from the germline V gene. Trimming left V 5 bases short and J 0 bases short, with 19 bases between. DNA for the CDR3: TGCGCCAGCAGCGACCGAACCTTCAGGGGCCACCAAGAGACCCAGTACTTC. Its protein product is CASSDRTFRGHQETQYF.

The sample holds a few counts of this clonotype. This chain joins TRBV6-5 and TRBJ2-2; perhaps TRBD2 as D (6 bases). Germline values: CDR1 MNHEY, CDR2 SVGAGI. This CDR3 contains 16 residues. Trimming took off 6 bases at V and 3 bases at J, with 17 bases between the two ends. The CDR3 loop reads CASRSTGRGYTGELFF. Written as DNA, the CDR3 is TGTGCCAGCAGGAGTACAGGCCGGGGGTACACCGGGGAGCTGTTTTTT.

This clonotype has a count of ten or more. This rearrangement joins TRBV25-1 to TRBJ1-2, with 8 bases fitting TRBD1. V dropped 5 bases and J dropped 0; count of bases not matched to a gene: 5. This CDR3 region has 15 residues. Germline CDR1 MGHDK, CDR2 SYGVNS. This chain's CDR3 is CASSPYRGANYGYTF. The CDR3 nucleotides read TGTGCCAGCAGTCCCTACAGGGGGGCTAACTATGGCTACACCTTC.

V gene TRBV7-9 combines with J gene TRBJ1-1, with D possibly matching TRBD1 (6 bases). The V gene's germline CDR1 is SEHNR and CDR2 FQNEAQ (reference sequence). V was pared by 4 bases and J by 4 bases, with 13 bases between. The CDR3 extends over 14 amino acids. The CDR3 DNA reads as TGTGCCAGCAGCTCGCTGACAGGTACCACTGAAGCTTTCTTT. Protein: CASSSLTGTTEAFF.